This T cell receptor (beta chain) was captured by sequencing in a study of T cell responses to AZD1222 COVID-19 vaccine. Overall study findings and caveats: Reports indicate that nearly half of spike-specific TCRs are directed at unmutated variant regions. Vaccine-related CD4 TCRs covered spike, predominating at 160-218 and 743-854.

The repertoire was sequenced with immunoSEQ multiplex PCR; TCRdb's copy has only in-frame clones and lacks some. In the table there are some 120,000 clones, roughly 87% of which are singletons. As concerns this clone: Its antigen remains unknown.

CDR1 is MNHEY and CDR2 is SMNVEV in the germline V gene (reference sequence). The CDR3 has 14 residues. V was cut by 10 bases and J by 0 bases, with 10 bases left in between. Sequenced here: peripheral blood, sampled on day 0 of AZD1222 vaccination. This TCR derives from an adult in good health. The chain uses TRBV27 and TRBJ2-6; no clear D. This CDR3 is CATSHGSGANVLTF. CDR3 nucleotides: TGTGCCACCAGCCATGGCTCTGGGGCCAACGTCCTGACTTTC.